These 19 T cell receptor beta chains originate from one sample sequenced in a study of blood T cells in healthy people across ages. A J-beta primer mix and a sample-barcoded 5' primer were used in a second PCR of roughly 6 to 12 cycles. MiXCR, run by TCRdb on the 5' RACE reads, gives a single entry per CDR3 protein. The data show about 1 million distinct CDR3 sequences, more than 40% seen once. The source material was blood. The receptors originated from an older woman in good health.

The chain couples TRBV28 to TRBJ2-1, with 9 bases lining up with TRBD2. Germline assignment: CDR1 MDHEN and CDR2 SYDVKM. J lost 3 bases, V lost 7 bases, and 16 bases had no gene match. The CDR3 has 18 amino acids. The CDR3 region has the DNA TGTGCCAGCAACACCAGGACACTACTAGCGGGCTACTACAATGAGCAGTTCTTC. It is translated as CASNTRTLLAGYYNEQFF.

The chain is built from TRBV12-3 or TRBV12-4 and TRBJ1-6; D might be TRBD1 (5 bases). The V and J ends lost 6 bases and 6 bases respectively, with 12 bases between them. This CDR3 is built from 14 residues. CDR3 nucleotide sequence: TGTGCCAGCAGACCGGGACTGGGTAATTCACCCCTCCACTTT. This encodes CASRPGLGNSPLHF.

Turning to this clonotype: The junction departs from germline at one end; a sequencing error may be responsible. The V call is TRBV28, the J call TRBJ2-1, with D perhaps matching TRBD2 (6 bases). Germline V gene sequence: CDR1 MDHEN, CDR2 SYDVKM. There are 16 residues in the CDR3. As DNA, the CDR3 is TGTGCCTGCAGTTCATCCGGGACTTACCCTTACAATGAGCAGTTCTTC. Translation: CACSSSGTYPYNEQFF.

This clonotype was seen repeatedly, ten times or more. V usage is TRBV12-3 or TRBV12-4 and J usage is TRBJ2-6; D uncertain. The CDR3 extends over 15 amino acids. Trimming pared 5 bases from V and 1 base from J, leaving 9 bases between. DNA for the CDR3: TGTGCCAGCAGTAGAAGTGGGTCTGGGGCCAACGTCCTGACTTTC. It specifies CASSRSGSGANVLTF.

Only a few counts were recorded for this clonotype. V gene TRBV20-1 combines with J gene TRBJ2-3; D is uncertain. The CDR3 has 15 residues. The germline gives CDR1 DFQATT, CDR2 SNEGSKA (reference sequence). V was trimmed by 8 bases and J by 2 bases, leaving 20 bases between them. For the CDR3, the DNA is TGCAGTTTTGAAGCCGCGCGCCGAAACACAGATACGCAGTATTTT. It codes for CSFEAARRNTDTQYF.

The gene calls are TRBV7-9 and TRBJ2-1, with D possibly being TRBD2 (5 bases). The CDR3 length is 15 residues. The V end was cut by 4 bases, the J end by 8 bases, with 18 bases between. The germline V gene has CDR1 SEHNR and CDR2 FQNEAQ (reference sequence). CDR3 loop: CASSSLKESRDEQFF. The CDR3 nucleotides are TGTGCCAGCAGCTCCCTGAAAGAGTCGAGGGATGAGCAGTTCTTC. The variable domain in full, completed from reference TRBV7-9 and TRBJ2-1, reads DTGVSQNPRHKITKRGQNVTFRCDPISEHNRLYWYRQTLGQGPEFLTYFQNEAQLEKSRLLSDRFSAERPKGSFSTLEIQRTEQGDSAMYLCASSSLKESRDEQFFGPGTRLTVL.

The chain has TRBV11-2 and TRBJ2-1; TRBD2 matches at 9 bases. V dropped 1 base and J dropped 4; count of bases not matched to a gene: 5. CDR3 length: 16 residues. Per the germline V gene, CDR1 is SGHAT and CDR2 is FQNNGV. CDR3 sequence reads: CASSLVAGDAYNEQFF. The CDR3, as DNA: TGTGCCAGCAGCTTAGTAGCGGGAGACGCATACAATGAGCAGTTCTTC.

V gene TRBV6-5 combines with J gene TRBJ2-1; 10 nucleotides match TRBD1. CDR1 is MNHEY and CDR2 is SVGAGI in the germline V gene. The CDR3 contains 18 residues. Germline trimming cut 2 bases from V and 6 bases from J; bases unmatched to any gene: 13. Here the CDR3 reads CASSYRDRGYSPLNEQFF. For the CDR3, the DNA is TGTGCCAGCAGTTACCGGGACAGGGGTTACAGCCCCCTCAATGAGCAGTTCTTC.

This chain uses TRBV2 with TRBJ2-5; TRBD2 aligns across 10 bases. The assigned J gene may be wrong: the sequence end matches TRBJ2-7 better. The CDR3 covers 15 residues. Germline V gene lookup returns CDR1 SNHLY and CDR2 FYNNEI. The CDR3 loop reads CASRYSAGGQNEQYF. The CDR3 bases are TGTGCCAGCAGATATTCAGCGGGAGGGCAAAACGAGCAGTACTTC.

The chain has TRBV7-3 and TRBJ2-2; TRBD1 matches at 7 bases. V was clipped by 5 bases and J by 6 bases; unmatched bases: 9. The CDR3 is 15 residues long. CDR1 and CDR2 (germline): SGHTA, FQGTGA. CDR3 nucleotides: TGTGCCAGCAGCCAGGGACAGTTTAAGGCCGGGGAGCTGTTTTTT. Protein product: CASSQGQFKAGELFF.

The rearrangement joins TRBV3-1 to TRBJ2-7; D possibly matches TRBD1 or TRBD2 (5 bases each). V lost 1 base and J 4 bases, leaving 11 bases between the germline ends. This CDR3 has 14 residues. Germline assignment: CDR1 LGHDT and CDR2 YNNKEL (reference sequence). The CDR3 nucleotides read TGTGCCAGCAGCCAAGTTGGGACCCTATACGAGCAGTACTTC. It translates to CASSQVGTLYEQYF.

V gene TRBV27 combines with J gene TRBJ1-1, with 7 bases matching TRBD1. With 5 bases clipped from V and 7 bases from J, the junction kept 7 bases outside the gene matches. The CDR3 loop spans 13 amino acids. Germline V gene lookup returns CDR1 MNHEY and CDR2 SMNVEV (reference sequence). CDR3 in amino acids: CASSARQGGEAFF. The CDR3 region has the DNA TGTGCCAGCAGTGCTAGACAGGGCGGTGAAGCTTTCTTT.

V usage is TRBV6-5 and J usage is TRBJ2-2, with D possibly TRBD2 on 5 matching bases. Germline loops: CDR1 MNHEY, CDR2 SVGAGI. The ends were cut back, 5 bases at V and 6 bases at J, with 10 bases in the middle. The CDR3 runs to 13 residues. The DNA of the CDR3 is TGTGCCAGCAGTCTTAGCGAGTCCGGGGAGCTGTTTTTT. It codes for CASSLSESGELFF.

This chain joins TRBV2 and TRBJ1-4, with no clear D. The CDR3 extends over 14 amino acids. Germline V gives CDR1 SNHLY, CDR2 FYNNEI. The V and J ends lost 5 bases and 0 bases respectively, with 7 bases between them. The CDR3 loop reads CASSITATNEKLFF. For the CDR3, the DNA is TGTGCCAGCAGTATCACCGCAACTAATGAAAAACTGTTTTTT.

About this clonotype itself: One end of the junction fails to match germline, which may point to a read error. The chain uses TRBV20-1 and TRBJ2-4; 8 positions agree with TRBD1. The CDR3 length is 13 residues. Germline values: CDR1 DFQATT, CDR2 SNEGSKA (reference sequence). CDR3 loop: CCALADRANIQYF. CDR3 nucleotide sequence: TGCTGTGCTTTGGCGGACAGGGCTAACATTCAGTACTTC.

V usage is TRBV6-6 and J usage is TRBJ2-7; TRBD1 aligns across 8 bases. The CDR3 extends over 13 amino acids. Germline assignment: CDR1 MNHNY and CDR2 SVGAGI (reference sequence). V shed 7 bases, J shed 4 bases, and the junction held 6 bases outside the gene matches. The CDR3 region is CASNSGGVYEQYF. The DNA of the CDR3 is TGTGCCAGCAACTCAGGGGGCGTGTACGAGCAGTACTTC.

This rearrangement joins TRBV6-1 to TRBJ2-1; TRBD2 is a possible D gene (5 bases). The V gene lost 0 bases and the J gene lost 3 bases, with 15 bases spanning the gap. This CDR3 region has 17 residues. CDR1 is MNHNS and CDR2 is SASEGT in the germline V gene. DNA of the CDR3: TGTGCCAGCAGTGAAGCGCGAGTAGCGAGTTTCTACAATGAGCAGTTCTTC. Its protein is CASSEARVASFYNEQFF.

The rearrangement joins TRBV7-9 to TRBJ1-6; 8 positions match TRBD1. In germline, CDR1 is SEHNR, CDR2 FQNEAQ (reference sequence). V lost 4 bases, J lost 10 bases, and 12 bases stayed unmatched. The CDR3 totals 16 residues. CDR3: CASSSTRTGLVSPLHF. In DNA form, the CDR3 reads TGTGCCAGCAGCTCAACGCGGACAGGGTTAGTCTCACCCCTCCACTTT.

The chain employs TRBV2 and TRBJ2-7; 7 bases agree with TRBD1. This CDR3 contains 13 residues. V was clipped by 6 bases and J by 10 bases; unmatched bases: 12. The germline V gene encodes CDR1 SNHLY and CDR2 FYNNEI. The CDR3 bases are TGTGCCAGCAGCTCCCGACAGGGTCAACTTCAGTACTTC. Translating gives CASSSRQGQLQYF.